The T cell receptor beta chain described here comes from a study of T-cell reconstitution after alpha-beta-depleted transplantation in children. Using unique molecular identifiers, the investigators prepared the TCRbeta library. Each CDR3 protein gets one entry after TCRdb re-called the PCR reads with MiXCR. The sample lists about 200,000 distinct CDR3 sequences; roughly 7% were seen once. This clonotype occurred a few times. What it recognizes is unknown. General study findings and limits: Several hundred expanded graft clones reportedly were the source of alpha-beta T cells about two months after transplant.

CDR3 size: 17 residues. This sequence originates from a boy between 2 and 15 years old with acute lymphoblastic leukemia, due to receive a stem cell transplant. The chain employs TRBV21-1 and TRBJ2-3; the DNA was not used to check the table's D call, TRBD2. TRBV21-1 constitutes a pseudogene. The sequencing here drew on PBMCs, taken before TCRalphabeta/CD19-depleted stem cell transplant. The CDR3: CASSKSPKRGGTDTQYF. Written as DNA, the CDR3 is TGTGCCAGCAGCAAATCCCCCAAGCGGGGGGGAACAGATACGCAGTATTTT.